One sample yielded the 18 T cell receptor beta chains listed below, sequenced in a study of shared clonotypes between healthy human individuals. The naive CD8 population came from CD45RO-negative cells selected for CCR7, without terminally differentiated effector memory CD45RA+ cells. Using immunoSEQ multiplex PCR, the repertoire was profiled, and TCRdb retains in-frame clones only, with some absent. The sample yields approximately 720,000 clones, under 95% seen once. The sequenced sample consisted of naive CD8+ T cells sorted from blood. All receptors derive from a young man in good health.

This chain uses TRBV14 with TRBJ2-1, with 7 positions matching TRBD1. The germline V gene has CDR1 SGHDN and CDR2 FVKESK. The CDR3 has 14 amino acids. V trimming: 3 bases; J trimming: 3 bases; junction bases outside the gene matches: 2. In DNA form, the CDR3 reads TGTGCCAGCAGCCATGACAGGGTCTACAATGAGCAGTTCTTC. Translating it yields CASSHDRVYNEQFF.

This clone was seen only a few times. V usage is TRBV6-4 and J usage is TRBJ2-3; the match to TRBD2 covers 10 bases. Losses at the gene ends were 6 bases for V and 2 bases for J; bases not matched to a gene: 5. CDR3 size: 15 residues. Looked up from germline, CDR1 is MRHNA and CDR2 is SNTAGT. The CDR3 DNA reads TGTGCCAGCAGCCCTCTAGCGGGAGACACAGATACGCAGTATTTT. Protein sequence: CASSPLAGDTDTQYF.

V usage is TRBV14 and J usage is TRBJ2-7; a possible D gene is TRBD2 (5 bases). V was shortened by 0 bases and J by 5 bases, with 11 bases between the two germline ends. The CDR3 contains 14 residues. The V gene's germline CDR1 is SGHDN and CDR2 FVKESK. The CDR3 is CASSQDNEGHEQYF. Here the CDR3 DNA reads TGTGCCAGCAGCCAAGATAATGAGGGCCACGAGCAGTACTTC.

The V gene is TRBV7-8, the J gene TRBJ1-2; 9 positions agree with TRBD1. The V gene end was trimmed by 5 bases and the J gene end by 13 bases; junction bases not matched to a gene: 17. The length of the CDR3 is 15 residues. In germline, CDR1 is SGHVS, CDR2 FQNEAQ. The CDR3 sequence is CASSEYRDRDFCFTF. In DNA, the CDR3 is TGTGCCAGCAGCGAGTACCGGGACAGGGACTTCTGTTTCACCTTC.

Written as DNA, the CDR3 is TGTGCCAGCAGCCAAGCAGACAGTCCCCTATTCTACGAGCAGTACTTC. It translates to CASSQADSPLFYEQYF. This chain uses TRBV14 with TRBJ2-7; a possible D gene is TRBD1 (5 bases). CDR1 is SGHDN and CDR2 is FVKESK in the germline V gene. V was trimmed by 1 base and J by 3 bases, leaving 16 bases between them. The CDR3 has 16 amino acids.

The chain carries TRBV7-5 and TRBJ2-7. TRBV7-5 is labeled a pseudogene. The CDR3 has 12 residues. In DNA, the CDR3 is TGTGCCAGCAGCACCTCCTCCTACGAGCAGTACTTC. It codes for CASSTSSYEQYF.

This chain connects TRBV9 to TRBJ1-2; the D gene is possibly TRBD1 (5 bases). The V end lost 4 bases, the J end lost 8 bases, and 15 bases lay between the germline ends. The CDR3 is 13 residues long. The germline V gene has CDR1 SGDLS and CDR2 YYNGEE. The CDR3 here is CASSPAGGAGYTF. CDR3 nucleotide sequence: TGTGCCAGCAGCCCCGCCGGTGGGGCGGGCTACACCTTC. Full variable domain (rest looked up from reference TRBV9 and TRBJ1-2): DSGVTQTPKHLITATGQRVTLRCSPRSGDLSVYWYQQSLDQGLQFLIQYYNGEERAKGNILERFSAQQFPDLHSELNLSSLELGDSALYFCASSPAGGAGYTFGSGTRLTVV.

CDR3 bases: TGCAGCGTTTTGGGAACAGGGGACTACGAGCAGTACTTC. Its protein product is CSVLGTGDYEQYF. The chain combines TRBV29-1 with TRBJ2-7, with 7 bases aligning to TRBD1. The trim removed 5 bases at V and 3 bases at J, leaving 7 bases unmatched. Germline assignment: CDR1 SQVTM and CDR2 ANQGSEA. The CDR3 is 13 amino acids.

The chain is built from TRBV5-5 and TRBJ2-1; D unresolved. The CDR3 spans 17 residues. Germline CDR1 and CDR2: SGHKS and YYEKEE (reference sequence). The V and J ends lost 0 bases and 5 bases respectively, with 18 bases between them. This CDR3 is CASSLGKWQNFNNEQFF. Here the CDR3 DNA reads TGTGCCAGCAGCTTGGGGAAGTGGCAGAACTTTAACAATGAGCAGTTCTTC.

The chain is built from TRBV7-9 and TRBJ2-7, with TRBD2 matching over 7 bases. The V and J ends lost 1 base and 9 bases, in that order; junction bases with no gene match: 15. The CDR3 totals 16 residues. Germline-derived CDR1 and CDR2 are SEHNR and FQNEAQ (reference sequence). The CDR3 reads CASSLGGRGRDEGQYF. The CDR3 DNA sequence: TGTGCCAGCAGCTTAGGGGGGAGGGGCCGCGACGAAGGGCAGTACTTC.

This clone was seen a single time. This chain links TRBV10-3 with TRBJ1-1; D gene ambiguous. CDR3 length equals 13 residues. Germline V gives CDR1 ENHRY, CDR2 SYGVKD. Trimming shortened V by 1 base and J by 3 bases, and 6 bases separated the two germline ends. DNA for the CDR3: TGTGCCATCAGTGAGTTATGGTACACTGAAGCTTTCTTT. Its translation: CAISELWYTEAFF.

The gene calls are TRBV4-1 and TRBJ1-1, with D unresolved. This CDR3 spans 13 amino acids. The V gene's germline CDR1 is MGHRA and CDR2 YSYEKL. V was clipped by 6 bases and J by 3 bases, with 11 bases between them. The CDR3 here is CASSYGVDTEAFF. For the CDR3, the DNA is TGCGCCAGCAGTTATGGGGTTGACACTGAAGCTTTCTTT.

There are many counts of this clone. V is TRBV28 and J is TRBJ2-7; 7 bases agree with TRBD2. J lost 3 bases, V lost 10 bases, and 3 bases had no gene match. The V gene's germline CDR1 is MDHEN and CDR2 SYDVKM. The CDR3 spans 11 residues. CDR3 loop: CATGLYYEQYF. CDR3 nucleotide sequence: TGTGCCACGGGACTATACTACGAGCAGTACTTC.

The chain is built from TRBV27 and TRBJ1-1, with no clear D. Per the germline V gene, CDR1 is MNHEY and CDR2 is SMNVEV (reference sequence). Trimming cost V 3 bases and J 5 bases, with 10 bases left between them. The CDR3 has 13 residues. As DNA, the CDR3 is TGTGCCAGCAGTTTGGGTCAAAAAACTGAAGCTTTCTTT. Translation gives CASSLGQKTEAFF.

DNA for the CDR3: TGTGCCAGCAGCTTTCAGGGCCTTAGCAATCAGCCCCAGCATTTT. It encodes CASSFQGLSNQPQHF. The genes are TRBV7-8 and TRBJ1-5, with D possibly matching TRBD1 (5 bases). Germline V gene data show CDR1 as SGHVS and CDR2 as FQNEAQ. Deletions cut 3 bases from V and 0 bases from J, with 9 bases between. The CDR3 contains 15 residues. Full variable domain (missing parts from reference TRBV7-8 and TRBJ1-5): GAGVSQSPRYKVAKRGQDVALRCDPISGHVSLFWYQQALGQGPEFLTYFQNEAQLDKSGLPSDRFFAERPEGSVSTLKIQRTQQEDSAVYLCASSFQGLSNQPQHFGDGTRLSIL.

The chain uses TRBV28 and TRBJ1-5; unclear D gene. Germline-derived CDR1 and CDR2 are MDHEN and SYDVKM. This CDR3 has 17 amino acids. Trimming shortened V by 6 bases and J by 3 bases, and 21 bases separated the two germline ends. This chain's CDR3 is CASSLRPRTENNQPQHF. CDR3 nucleotides: TGTGCCAGCAGCCTTAGACCTCGCACAGAAAACAATCAGCCCCAGCATTTT.

The rearrangement joins TRBV10-3 to TRBJ1-4, with D maybe TRBD1 (5 bases). Germline lookup yields CDR1 ENHRY and CDR2 SYGVKD. The length of the CDR3 is 15 residues. V lost 3 bases to trimming and J lost 7 bases, with 15 bases between them. The CDR3 protein is CAISDSGTLVEKLFF. CDR3 bases: TGTGCCATCAGTGACTCCGGGACGCTCGTTGAAAAACTGTTTTTT.

This clone was picked up one time. V and J are TRBV28 and TRBJ2-7, with a weak D call TRBD2 (5 bases). V shed 6 bases and J shed 2 bases, with 20 bases lying between them. This CDR3 comprises 16 residues. Germline V gene sequence: CDR1 MDHEN, CDR2 SYDVKM. The CDR3: CASSLSPGTLPYEQYF. The CDR3 DNA sequence: TGTGCCAGCAGCCTTTCCCCGGGAACCCTACCCTACGAGCAGTACTTC.